These 4 T cell receptor beta chains were sequenced from one sample in a study of CD8+ T cells in alopecia areata (dated by TCRdb to 2017 to 2018). According to the study, the label for this sample's time point signals: 24 weeks on oral tofacitinib. The treatment or condition label on this specimen signifies: oral pan-JAK inhibitor, 5-10 mg twice daily. The library was generated by the immunoSEQ multiplex PCR assay. For TCR sequencing, RNA was extracted from every sample and reverse transcribed into cDNA to serve as template. TCRdb limited this immuneACCESS table to in-frame rearrangements with V and J called. A share of clones is missing; checked studies link under half to unresolved V genes, and the rest is unexplained. This sample holds fewer than 200,000 clones; roughly 50% were observed only once. The ten largest clones represent 10% to 15% of the sample. The source was CD8+ T cells sorted from blood, collected at week 24, from a patient treated with tofacitinib. The receptor source for this set is a human donor with alopecia areata.

The chain combines TRBV5-6 with TRBJ2-5; 7 nucleotides match TRBD2. Germline V CDR1 and CDR2: SGHDT, YYEEEE. V lost 0 bases, J lost 5 bases, and 4 bases stayed unmatched. CDR3 length: 14 residues. CDR3 nucleotides: TGTGCCAGCAGCTTGGTTAGGGGAGGGGAGACCCAGTACTTC. Translating it yields CASSLVRGGETQYF.

The genes are TRBV4-2 and TRBJ2-1; D may be TRBD2 (6 bases). The CDR3 runs to 11 residues. Germline CDR1 reads LGHNA; CDR2 reads YNFKEQ. V lost 4 bases and J lost 13, with 11 bases in between. The CDR3 DNA follows: TGTGCCAGCAGCCCCGGGACTGAACAGTTCTTC. Translating it yields CASSPGTEQFF.

This chain connects TRBV9 to TRBJ2-2, with D hard to call. Germline V gives CDR1 SGDLS, CDR2 YYNGEE. Trimming took off 6 bases at V and 6 bases at J, with 9 bases between the two ends. This CDR3 is built from 12 residues. The CDR3 spells CASKSSPGELFF. The CDR3 coding sequence is TGTGCCAGCAAGAGCAGCCCCGGGGAGCTGTTTTTT.

The chain is built from TRBV4-1 and TRBJ1-6; no reliable D call. Germline V gene lookup returns CDR1 MGHRA and CDR2 YSYEKL. The length of the CDR3 is 14 residues. V lost 1 base and J lost 8, with 9 bases in between. CDR3 sequence reads: CASSQVSQDSPLHF. The DNA of the CDR3 is TGCGCCAGCAGCCAAGTAAGTCAGGATTCACCCCTCCACTTT.